This TCR beta chain was retrieved from a study of shared clonotypes between healthy human individuals. Sorted-subset replicate PCR reactions were performed with approximately 180 ng DNA, corresponding to roughly 31,000 T cell genomes. The authors' processing: From ImmunoSEQ came sequences covering only the junction and carrying no quality scores, so filtering differed. Generated by immunoSEQ multiplex PCR, the TCRdb table keeps only in-frame clones and is missing some. V and J calls and clone size follow that table, whereas D and trimming were derived from the DNA. The data hold more than 2 million clones, with 95% observed a single time. The study, taken as a whole, reports: The authors sampled blood alone, and tissue repertoires likely differ. Clonotype sharing levels among donors were expected to vary with sequencing depth.

Comments on this clone: The antigen remains unidentified.

From germline, CDR1 is MGHDK and CDR2 SYGVNS. This CDR3 spans 17 amino acids. Germline trimming cut 6 bases from V and 3 bases from J; bases unmatched to any gene: 14. The rearrangement links TRBV25-1 to TRBJ2-3, with 8 bases aligning to TRBD2. Material: naive CD4+ T cells sorted from blood. Noted subset: CD45RA+ positively selected. The sequence was obtained from a man younger than 35 in good health. The CDR3 loop is CASRGGGLAGLTDTQYF. The DNA for the CDR3 is TGTGCCAGCAGGGGAGGGGGGTTAGCGGGGCTTACAGATACGCAGTATTTT.